The 22 T cell receptor beta chains in this list originate from one sample, sequenced in a study of CD8 T cells in ankylosing spondylitis. Antigen specificity for these receptors is unknown. TCRdb used MiXCR to reprocess the 5' RACE reads, holding one entry per CDR3 protein. Altogether 400,000 to 450,000 distinct CDR3 sequences are present, more than 15% being singletons, with the ten largest covering approximately 1%. Study-wide results and caveats: Blood from ankylosing spondylitis patients appeared to carry a characteristic roughly 8-variant TCR beta motif.

The sequencing sample was made of blood, either unsorted or a sorted T cell fraction (not recorded which). Receptors were obtained from a male donor with ankylosing spondylitis.

This clonotype was seen a few times. The genes are TRBV20-1 and TRBJ2-1, with TRBD1 identical over 9 bases. Per the germline V gene, CDR1 is DFQATT and CDR2 is SNEGSKA (reference sequence). V shed 4 bases, J shed 6 bases, and the junction held 4 bases outside the gene matches. This CDR3 has 13 residues. CDR3 amino acids: CSAKDRGGNEQFF. The CDR3 DNA follows: TGCAGTGCTAAGGACAGGGGAGGCAATGAGCAGTTCTTC.

DNA for the CDR3: TGCGCCAGCAGCCAAACGTTCGACAATGAGCAGTTCTTC. This gives the protein CASSQTFDNEQFF. The J gene is TRBJ2-1, the V gene TRBV4-1; D unclear. Germline loops: CDR1 MGHRA, CDR2 YSYEKL. This CDR3 region has 13 residues. Trimming removed 2 bases at V and 5 bases at J, with 7 bases between.

V and J are TRBV12-3 or TRBV12-4 and TRBJ2-7, with D possibly TRBD2 on 7 matching bases. This CDR3 is 14 amino acids long. Trimming pared 4 bases from V and 5 bases from J, leaving 15 bases between. The CDR3 loop is CASSSFGGLHEQYF. The DNA of the CDR3 is TGTGCCAGCAGTTCCTTCGGGGGGCTGCACGAGCAGTACTTC.

Only a few counts were recorded for this clonotype. The rearrangement uses TRBV12-3 or TRBV12-4 and TRBJ1-1, with 7 bases lining up with TRBD1. Trimming at V came to 5 bases and at J to 5 bases, leaving 8 bases not matched to a gene. The CDR3 sequence is 14 residues long. Written as DNA, the CDR3 is TGTGCCAGCAGTCTACAGGGGAGTGGGACTGAAGCTTTCTTT. Encoded protein: CASSLQGSGTEAFF.

This clonotype showed up just a few times. V usage is TRBV28 and J usage is TRBJ2-6; D possibly uses TRBD1 or TRBD2 (5 bases each). This CDR3 is 18 amino acids long. The germline CDR1 and CDR2 sequences are MDHEN and SYDVKM. V was pared by 5 bases and J by 0 bases, with 17 bases between. The CDR3 DNA follows: TGTGCCAGCAGTCCCCAAGGGACGGGTAGCTCTGGGGCCAACGTCCTGACTTTC. Protein product: CASSPQGTGSSGANVLTF.

The table lists this clonotype with a few counts. The chain has TRBV20-1 and TRBJ2-3, with TRBD2 matching 10 bases. With 1 base clipped from V and 8 bases from J, the junction kept 18 bases outside the gene matches. Germline CDR1 and CDR2: DFQATT and SNEGSKA (reference sequence). CDR3 length: 18 amino acids. The CDR3 protein is CSARVSLIAGGSIGTQYF. DNA of the CDR3: TGCAGTGCTAGAGTGTCCCTAATAGCGGGGGGTAGTATAGGTACGCAGTATTTT.

This clonotype was detected only a few times. The chain links TRBV30 to TRBJ1-1; D not certain. The CDR3 length is 12 residues. The ends were cut back, 4 bases at V and 1 base at J, with 7 bases in the middle. CDR1 and CDR2 from the germline V gene are GTSNPN and SVGIG (reference sequence). The chain's CDR3 is CAWTERNTEAFF. CDR3 DNA sequence: TGTGCCTGGACGGAACGGAACACTGAAGCTTTCTTT.

This clonotype was seen more than once but under ten times. This chain joins TRBV29-1 and TRBJ2-2; 8 bases are a match to TRBD1. The CDR3 has 12 amino acids. In germline, CDR1 is SQVTM, CDR2 ANQGSEA. The junction had 7 bases not matched to a gene; V was cut back by 7 bases and J by 9 bases. CDR3 sequence: CSATRTGRELFF. The CDR3 region has the DNA TGCAGCGCAACACGGACAGGGAGGGAGCTGTTTTTT.

This clonotype occurred many times. The rearrangement uses TRBV6-2 or TRBV6-3 and TRBJ2-7; 11 nucleotides align to TRBD2. V lost 0 bases to trimming and J lost 12 bases; unmatched junction nucleotides: 4. Germline assignment: CDR1 MNHEY and CDR2 SVGEGT. The CDR3 is 13 residues long. CDR3 in DNA: TGTGCCAGCAGTTACTCGGGACTAGCGGTCGGGTACTTC. This translates into CASSYSGLAVGYF.

The J gene is TRBJ2-3, the V gene TRBV12-3 or TRBV12-4; 8 nucleotides align to TRBD1. V lost 3 bases, J lost 3 bases, and 5 bases stayed unmatched. CDR3 size: 15 residues. The CDR3: CASSLGQGATDTQYF. Here the CDR3 DNA reads TGTGCCAGCAGTTTGGGGCAGGGGGCTACAGATACGCAGTATTTT.

This clonotype appeared a few times. In DNA form, the CDR3 reads TGTGCCAGCAGCCAAGGGGAGTCCTACGAGCAGTACTTC. This gives the protein CASSQGESYEQYF. This rearrangement joins TRBV3-1 to TRBJ2-7, with D maybe TRBD2 (5 bases). The CDR3 totals 13 residues. V was shortened by 1 base and J by 1 base, with 5 bases between the two germline ends. Germline V gene sequence: CDR1 LGHDT, CDR2 YNNKEL (reference sequence).

J is TRBJ1-6 and V is TRBV27, with 9 nucleotides matching TRBD1. V lost 5 bases, J lost 10 bases, and 18 bases stayed unmatched. Germline CDR1 and CDR2: MNHEY and SMNVEV (reference sequence). CDR3 size: 18 residues. CDR3 bases: TGTGCCAGCAGTAGAGAAGGGACAGGGTACCCCCAATACTCACCCCTCCACTTT. It translates to CASSREGTGYPQYSPLHF.

This sequence joins TRBV29-1 and TRBJ1-1; tentatively, D is TRBD1 (6 bases). The germline V gene has CDR1 SQVTM and CDR2 ANQGSEA. Trimming took 5 bases from V and 3 from J, leaving 13 bases between them. This CDR3 has 13 amino acids. CDR3 in amino acids: CSVKQGGYTEAFF. CDR3 nucleotides: TGCAGCGTTAAACAGGGCGGGTACACTGAAGCTTTCTTT.

This clonotype was counted between two and nine times. The chain carries TRBV20-1 and TRBJ2-1; the match to TRBD2 covers 8 bases. CDR3 length: 14 amino acids. From germline, CDR1 is DFQATT and CDR2 SNEGSKA (reference sequence). V was pared by 1 base and J by 6 bases, with 5 bases of the junction left unmatched. The CDR3 DNA follows: TGCAGTGCTAGAGCCCCGGGGGGGGTCAATGAGCAGTTCTTC. The encoded protein is CSARAPGGVNEQFF.

This clonotype has at least ten counts. The rearrangement links TRBV12-3 or TRBV12-4 to TRBJ2-5; no firm D call. V was cut by 2 bases and J by 1 base, with 8 bases left in between. The CDR3 consists of 14 residues. This CDR3 reads CASSLFHSQETQYF. The CDR3 DNA reads TGTGCCAGCAGTTTATTTCACAGCCAAGAGACCCAGTACTTC.

The chain has TRBV5-1 and TRBJ1-2; the D gene is possibly TRBD1 (6 bases). The CDR3 has 15 amino acids. Trimming left V 0 bases short and J 5 bases short, with 14 bases between. Germline values: CDR1 SGHRS, CDR2 YFSETQ. CDR3 in DNA: TGCGCCAGCAGCTTGGAAGCAGGGAGGGGGTATGGCTACACCTTC. Translating it yields CASSLEAGRGYGYTF.

The rearrangement joins TRBV7-9 to TRBJ2-2; D possibly uses TRBD1 or TRBD2 (5 bases each). From germline, CDR1 is SEHNR and CDR2 FQNEAQ (reference sequence). Trimming took off 6 bases at V and 1 base at J, with 18 bases between the two ends. CDR3 length: 17 amino acids. As DNA, the CDR3 is TGTGCCAGCAGGACCACGGGACGGGGAAAGAACACCGGGGAGCTGTTTTTT. Protein product: CASRTTGRGKNTGELFF. Full variable domain (missing parts from reference TRBV7-9 and TRBJ2-2): DTGVSQNPRHKITKRGQNVTFRCDPISEHNRLYWYRQTLGQGPEFLTYFQNEAQLEKSRLLSDRFSAERPKGSFSTLEIQRTEQGDSAMYLCASRTTGRGKNTGELFFGEGSRLTVL.

This clonotype occurred many times. The chain is built from TRBV5-1 and TRBJ2-7; TRBD2 matches 9 bases. The CDR3 sequence is 14 residues long. With 0 bases clipped from V and 2 bases from J, the junction kept 0 bases outside the gene matches. Germline V CDR1 and CDR2: SGHRS, YFSETQ. The CDR3 nucleotides read TGCGCCAGCAGCTTGGTAGCGGGGGCCTACGAGCAGTACTTC. It yields the protein CASSLVAGAYEQYF.

This clonotype was observed a few times. The rearrangement links TRBV5-1 to TRBJ2-3, with TRBD2 matching over 11 bases. V trimming: 0 bases; J trimming: 5 bases; junction bases outside the gene matches: 5. Germline lookup yields CDR1 SGHRS and CDR2 YFSETQ. This CDR3 contains 16 residues. CDR3 residues: CASSLALLAGVDTQYF. CDR3 in DNA: TGCGCCAGCAGCTTGGCCCTACTAGCGGGAGTAGATACGCAGTATTTT.

The chain joins TRBV7-2 to TRBJ2-5; 9 bases line up with TRBD1. V trimming: 5 bases; J trimming: 9 bases; junction bases outside the gene matches: 10. The CDR3 sequence is 14 residues long. Germline CDR1 SGHTA, CDR2 FQGNSA. The CDR3: CASSLGDRARAQYF. DNA for the CDR3: TGTGCCAGCAGCCTAGGGGACAGGGCAAGGGCCCAGTACTTC. Complete variable domain (other parts from reference TRBV7-2 and TRBJ2-5): GAGVSQSPSNKVTEKGKDVELRCDPISGHTALYWYRQSLGQGLEFLIYFQGNSAPDKSGLPSDRFSAERTGGSVSTLTIQRTQQEDSAVYLCASSLGDRARAQYFGPGTRLLVL.

The V and J genes are TRBV3-1 and TRBJ2-1; no reliable D call. CDR1 LGHDT and CDR2 YNNKEL come from the germline V gene (reference sequence). The CDR3 has 12 residues. V lost 3 bases to trimming and J lost 7 bases, with 7 bases between them. CDR3: CASSQVSNEQFF. The DNA of the CDR3 is TGTGCCAGCAGCCAGGTTAGTAATGAGCAGTTCTTC.

This clonotype was seen more than once but under ten times. This sequence joins TRBV4-1 and TRBJ2-3, with 11 nucleotides matching TRBD2. Germline V lookup: CDR1 MGHRA, CDR2 YSYEKL. The CDR3 extends over 17 amino acids. With V trimmed by 2 bases and J by 1 base, 5 bases remained unmatched. The CDR3 bases are TGCGCCAGCAGCCAATCCACTAGCGGGGGCCGCACAGATACGCAGTATTTT. It yields the protein CASSQSTSGGRTDTQYF.